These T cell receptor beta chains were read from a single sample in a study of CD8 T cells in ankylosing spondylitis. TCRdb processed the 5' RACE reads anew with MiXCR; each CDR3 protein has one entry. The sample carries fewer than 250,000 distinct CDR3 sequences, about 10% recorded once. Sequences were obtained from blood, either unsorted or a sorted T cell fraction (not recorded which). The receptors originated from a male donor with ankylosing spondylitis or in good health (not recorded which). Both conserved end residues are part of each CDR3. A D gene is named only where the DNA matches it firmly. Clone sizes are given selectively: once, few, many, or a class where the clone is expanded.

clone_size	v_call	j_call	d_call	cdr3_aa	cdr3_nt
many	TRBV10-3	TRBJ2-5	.	CAIGKDIQETQYF	TGTGCCATAGGGAAGGACATTCAAGAGACCCAGTACTTC
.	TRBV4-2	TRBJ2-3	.	CASSQDRSLAVGTDTQYF	TGTGCCAGCAGCCAAGATCGGTCCCTGGCAGTGGGCACAGATACGCAGTATTTT
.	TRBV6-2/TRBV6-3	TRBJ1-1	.	CASSTEMNTEAFF	TGTGCCAGCAGTACTGAGATGAACACTGAAGCTTTCTTT
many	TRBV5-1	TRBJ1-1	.	CASSHGQPTEAFF	TGCGCCAGCAGCCACGGACAGCCCACTGAAGCTTTCTTT
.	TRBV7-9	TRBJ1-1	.	CASSFPGPLNTEAFF	TGTGCCAGCAGCTTCCCTGGCCCTTTGAACACTGAAGCTTTCTTT
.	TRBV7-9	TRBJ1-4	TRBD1	CASSPDRGAFNEKLFF	TGTGCCAGCAGCCCGGACAGGGGGGCCTTTAATGAAAAACTGTTTTTT
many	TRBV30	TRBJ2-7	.	CAWSAEIGGNYEQYF	TGTGCCTGGAGTGCGGAAATAGGAGGCAACTACGAGCAGTACTTC
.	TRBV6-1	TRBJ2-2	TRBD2	CASSQTSGRTGELFF	TGTGCCAGCAGCCAGACTAGCGGGAGAACCGGGGAGCTGTTTTTT
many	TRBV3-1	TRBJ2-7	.	CASSGGYEQYF	TGTGCCAGCAGCGGTGGCTACGAGCAGTACTTC
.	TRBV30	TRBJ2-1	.	CAWSGGGDEQFF	TGTGCCTGGAGTGGGGGTGGCGATGAGCAGTTCTTC
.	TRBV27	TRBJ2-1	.	CASSLIGGEQFF	TGTGCCAGCAGTTTAATTGGGGGCGAGCAGTTCTTC
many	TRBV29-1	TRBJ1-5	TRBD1	CSVGTGNQPQHF	TGCAGCGTCGGGACAGGCAATCAGCCCCAGCATTTT
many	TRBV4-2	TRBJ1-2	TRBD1	CASSQEGSGGNYGYTF	TGTGCCAGCAGCCAAGAAGGCTCAGGGGGTAACTATGGCTACACCTTC
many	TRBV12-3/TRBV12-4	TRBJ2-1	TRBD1	CASSANRGVYNEQFF	TGTGCCAGCAGTGCTAACAGGGGCGTATACAATGAGCAGTTCTTC
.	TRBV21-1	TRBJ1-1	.	CASSSILVGPQNGAEAFF	TGTGCCAGCAGCAGCATCTTAGTGGGGCCTCAAAACGGGGCTGAAGCTTTCTTT
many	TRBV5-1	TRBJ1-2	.	CASGDMDYGYTF	TGCGCCAGCGGGGACATGGACTATGGCTACACCTTC
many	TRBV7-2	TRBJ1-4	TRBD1	CASSLVSGQPNEKLFF	TGTGCCAGCAGCTTAGTGTCGGGACAGCCTAATGAAAAACTGTTTTTT
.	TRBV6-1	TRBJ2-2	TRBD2	CASSHAGTSSTGELFF	TGTGCCAGCAGTCACGCGGGGACTAGCTCCACCGGGGAGCTGTTTTTT
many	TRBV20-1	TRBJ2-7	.	CSALRDPRDHEQYF	TGCAGTGCTCTCCGGGACCCAAGGGACCACGAGCAGTACTTC
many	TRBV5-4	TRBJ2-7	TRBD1	CASSLRTGGLYEQYF	TGTGCCAGCAGCTTGAGGACAGGGGGCCTTTACGAGCAGTACTTC
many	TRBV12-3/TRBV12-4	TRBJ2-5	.	CASSRSDQETQYF	TGTGCCAGCAGTCGGTCGGATCAAGAGACCCAGTACTTC
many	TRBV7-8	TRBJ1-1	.	CASSPRTVLNTEAFF	TGTGCCAGCAGCCCCCGGACGGTATTGAACACTGAAGCTTTCTTT
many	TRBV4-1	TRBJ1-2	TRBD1	CASSQGRQGAYGYTF	TGCGCCAGCAGCCAAGGTCGACAGGGGGCTTATGGCTACACCTTC
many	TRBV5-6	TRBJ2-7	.	CASSLLSNEQYF	TGTGCCAGCAGTCTTTTAAGCAACGAGCAGTACTTC
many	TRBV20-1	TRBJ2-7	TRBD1	CSASRDRRYEQYF	TGCAGTGCTAGCCGGGACAGGCGCTACGAGCAGTACTTC
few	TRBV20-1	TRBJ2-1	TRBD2	CSARSLTGTSGGKDAEQFF	TGCAGTGCTAGAAGTCTTACCGGGACTAGCGGGGGGAAGGACGCTGAGCAGTTCTTC
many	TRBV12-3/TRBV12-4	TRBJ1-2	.	CASSRQLYGYTF	TGTGCCAGCAGCCGACAACTCTATGGCTACACCTTC
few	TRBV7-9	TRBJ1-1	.	CASTPMGGTNTEAFF	TGTGCCAGCACCCCCATGGGCGGCACGAACACTGAAGCTTTCTTT
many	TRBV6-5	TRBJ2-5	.	CASSLPGPPPETQYF	TGTGCCAGCAGTTTGCCGGGACCCCCCCCAGAGACCCAGTACTTC
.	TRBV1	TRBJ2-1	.	CTSSHGTSVDNEQFF	TGCACCAGCAGCCACGGGACTAGCGTAGACAATGAGCAGTTCTTC
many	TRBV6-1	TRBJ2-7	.	CASRPAGTPYEQYF	TGTGCCAGCAGACCAGCGGGTACCCCCTACGAGCAGTACTTC
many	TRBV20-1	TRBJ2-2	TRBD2	CSASPVTSGRAKGGELFF	TGCAGTGCCAGCCCCGTCACTAGCGGGAGGGCCAAAGGCGGGGAGCTGTTTTTT
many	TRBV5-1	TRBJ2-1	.	CASVREASYNEQFF	TGCGCCAGCGTAAGAGAGGCCTCCTACAATGAGCAGTTCTTC
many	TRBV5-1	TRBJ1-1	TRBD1	CASSLEGASTEAFF	TGCGCCAGCAGCTTGGAGGGGGCGAGCACTGAAGCTTTCTTT
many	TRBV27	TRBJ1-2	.	CASSYGANYGYTF	TGTGCCAGCAGTTATGGGGCAAACTATGGCTACACCTTC
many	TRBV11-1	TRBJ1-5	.	CASSSAGGQLESNQPQHF	TGTGCCAGCAGCTCCGCGGGAGGCCAACTTGAGAGCAATCAGCCCCAGCATTTT
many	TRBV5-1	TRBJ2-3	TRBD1	CASSLGDRDADTQYF	TGCGCCAGCAGCTTGGGGGACAGGGACGCAGATACGCAGTATTTT
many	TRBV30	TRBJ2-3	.	CAWSVARGTDTQYF	TGTGCCTGGAGTGTAGCCAGGGGCACAGATACGCAGTATTTT
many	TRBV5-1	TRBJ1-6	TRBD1	CASSVDRATSPLHF	TGCGCCAGCAGCGTGGACAGGGCGACTTCACCCCTCCACTTT
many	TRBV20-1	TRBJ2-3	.	CSARSTQTDTQYF	TGCAGTGCTAGAAGCACGCAGACAGATACGCAGTATTTT
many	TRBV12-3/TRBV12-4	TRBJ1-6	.	CASTEGGVFNSPLHF	TGTGCCAGCACCGAGGGGGGGGTATTTAATTCACCCCTCCACTTT
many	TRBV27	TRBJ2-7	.	CASSFGDGYEQYF	TGTGCCAGCAGTTTTGGGGACGGATACGAGCAGTACTTC